This TCR beta chain comes out of a study of cytomegalovirus exposure and HLA in healthy donors. V dropped 7 bases and J dropped 1 base, with 10 bases sitting between them. The CDR3 has 14 amino acids. The germline gives CDR1 LNHDA, CDR2 SQIVND (reference sequence). 13 Jbeta primers and 60 Vbeta primers were used for the PCR. The protocol was immunoSEQ multiplex PCR, while the TCRdb copy is restricted to in-frame clones and leaves out a portion. The sample consists of about 140,000 clones, about three quarters of them appearing once. This clone was seen more than once but under ten times. V is TRBV19 and J is TRBJ2-2, with D possibly TRBD2 on 6 matching bases. Material: PBMCs. This TCR was recovered from a woman aged 40-49 years in good health and CMV-seronegative. CDR3 residues: CASKFGRNTGELFF. Written as DNA, the CDR3 is TGTGCCAGTAAGTTCGGGAGGAACACCGGGGAGCTGTTTTTT.